These T cell receptor beta chains were read from a single sample in a study of blood T cell repertoires in COVID-19. Clones were read by immunoSEQ multiplex PCR, and TCRdb kept only the in-frame ones, dropping some. Here the sample spans fewer than 45,000 clones, roughly 88% being singletons. Sequenced: peripheral blood. The receptors derive from a woman in her 40s with acute or convalescent COVID-19. Each CDR3 is given with its conserved first and last residue. A D gene is named only where the DNA matches it firmly. For some rows the clone size is stated as once, few or many, or as a class when expanded; others skip it.

D	length	V	J	size	CDR3	DNA
-	17	TRBV27	TRBJ2-7	-	CASSLFLTRRVGHEQYF	TGTGCCAGCAGTTTATTCCTAACTAGGAGGGTCGGCCACGAGCAGTACTTC
TRBD1	15	TRBV4-3	TRBJ1-2	once	CASSPRTGSNYGYTF	TGCGCCAGCAGCCCGAGGACAGGAAGTAACTATGGCTACACCTTC
TRBD1	13	TRBV28	TRBJ1-2	-	CASVQGGSVGYTF	TGTGCCAGCGTTCAAGGGGGCTCGGTTGGCTACACCTTC
-	15	TRBV28	TRBJ2-7	-	CASSYHRVAPHEQYF	TGTGCCAGCAGCTATCACAGGGTTGCCCCCCACGAGCAGTACTTC
-	15	TRBV9	TRBJ2-5	-	CASSGRPTGRETQYF	TGTGCCAGCAGCGGAAGGCCTACAGGGCGAGAGACCCAGTACTTC
-	15	TRBV6-6	TRBJ2-5	-	CASSYPGAGEETQYF	TGTGCCAGCAGTTACCCCGGGGCAGGGGAAGAGACCCAGTACTTC
TRBD1	13	TRBV6-5	TRBJ1-1	-	CASKFHRGGEAFF	TGTGCCAGCAAATTCCACAGGGGAGGAGAAGCTTTCTTT
-	16	TRBV7-9	TRBJ2-2	-	CASSLDWRGSPGELFF	TGTGCCAGCAGCTTAGATTGGCGCGGGTCCCCCGGGGAGCTGTTTTTT
-	16	TRBV21-1	TRBJ2-7	-	CASSKEHKDMPYEQYF	TGTGCCAGCAGCAAAGAACACAAGGACATGCCCTACGAGCAGTACTTC
TRBD2	16	TRBV28	TRBJ2-7	-	CASSPSGGVSSYEQYF	TGTGCCAGCAGTCCCAGCGGGGGGGTAAGCTCCTACGAGCAGTACTTC
TRBD1	14	TRBV2	TRBJ1-1	-	CASTILQGNTEAFF	TGTGCCAGCACCATCCTACAGGGGAATACTGAAGCTTTCTTT
-	18	TRBV7-2	TRBJ2-1	-	CASSLSGGLLGPYNEQFF	TGTGCCAGCAGCTTATCTGGGGGACTCCTAGGGCCCTACAATGAGCAGTTCTTC
-	13	TRBV11-2	TRBJ2-5	-	CASSSGSQETQYF	TGTGCCAGCAGCTCGGGGTCCCAAGAGACCCAGTACTTC
-	12	TRBV12-3/TRBV12-4	TRBJ1-5	-	CASSGPDQPQHF	TGTGCCAGCAGTGGGCCCGATCAGCCCCAGCATTTT
-	14	TRBV2	TRBJ1-4	-	CASSRQTPNEKLFF	TGTGCCAGCAGCAGACAGACCCCTAATGAAAAACTGTTTTTT
TRBD1	13	TRBV19	TRBJ1-3	-	CASRSQGANTIYF	TGTGCCAGTAGGTCACAGGGGGCAAACACCATATATTTT
TRBD1	14	TRBV5-1	TRBJ2-7	-	CASSARQGAGEQYF	TGCGCCAGCAGCGCCAGACAGGGGGCAGGCGAGCAGTACTTC
-	16	TRBV15	TRBJ1-5	-	CATSRDQRGHNQPQHF	TGTGCCACCAGCAGAGATCAGCGAGGGCACAATCAGCCCCAGCATTTT
TRBD1	16	TRBV15	TRBJ1-1	-	CATSRGPGQGPPEAFF	TGTGCCACCAGCAGAGGGCCGGGACAGGGGCCGCCTGAAGCTTTCTTT
TRBD2	16	TRBV28	TRBJ2-1	-	CASSPAVAGGNNEQFF	TGTGCCAGCAGTCCCGCTGTAGCGGGAGGGAACAATGAGCAGTTCTTC
-	13	TRBV18	TRBJ1-2	-	CASSPLPGDGYTF	TGTGCCAGCTCACCACTGCCGGGAGATGGCTACACCTTC
TRBD1	18	TRBV25-1	TRBJ2-3	-	CASSSHTDRGLGTDTQYF	TGTGCCAGCAGTTCACATACTGACAGGGGGCTGGGCACAGATACGCAGTATTTT
TRBD1	13	TRBV9	TRBJ2-3	once	CASSVDRAVTQYF	TGTGCCAGCAGCGTGGACAGGGCGGTTACGCAGTATTTT
-	13	TRBV29-1	TRBJ1-1	few	CSATDGGFTEAFF	TGCAGCGCGACCGATGGGGGGTTCACTGAAGCTTTCTTT
-	16	TRBV9	TRBJ1-3	few	CASSVAKTASGNTIYF	TGTGCCAGCAGCGTAGCAAAGACAGCCTCTGGAAACACCATATATTTT
-	14	TRBV2	TRBJ1-1	once	CASRPGLRGAEAFF	TGTGCCAGCAGGCCGGGACTCCGGGGCGCTGAAGCTTTCTTT
TRBD1	15	TRBV11-3	TRBJ2-2	-	CASSPQGAGTGELFF	TGTGCCAGCAGCCCACAGGGGGCAGGCACCGGGGAGCTGTTTTTT
TRBD2	18	TRBV27	TRBJ2-2	-	CASSPVIVSGSHTGELFF	TGTGCCAGCAGCCCTGTCATTGTTAGCGGGAGTCACACCGGGGAGCTGTTTTTT
-	15	TRBV6-5	TRBJ1-6	-	CASSSSGRGNSPLHF	TGTGCCAGCAGTTCCTCCGGCAGGGGAAATTCACCCCTCCACTTT
-	13	TRBV6-5	TRBJ2-5	-	CASTRGSEETQYF	TGTGCCAGCACGCGGGGATCGGAGGAGACCCAGTACTTC
TRBD2	15	TRBV6-4	TRBJ2-1	-	CASSDSRGSYNEQFF	TGTGCCAGCAGTGACTCGCGGGGGTCTTACAATGAGCAGTTCTTC
-	16	TRBV5-4	TRBJ1-6	-	CASSGIQGNYNSPLHF	TGTGCCAGCAGCGGGATACAGGGAAACTATAATTCACCCCTCCACTTT
TRBD2	16	TRBV11-3	TRBJ2-3	-	CASSLDSSGSTDTQYF	TGTGCCAGCAGCTTAGACTCTAGCGGGAGCACAGATACGCAGTATTTT
-	13	TRBV19	TRBJ1-6	once	CASSSAVNSPLHF	TGTGCCAGTAGTAGTGCGGTAAATTCACCCCTCCACTTT
-	15	TRBV7-9	TRBJ2-3	-	CASSLWRQVSDTQYF	TGTGCCAGCAGCTTATGGCGACAGGTTTCAGATACGCAGTATTTT
-	12	TRBV7-9	TRBJ2-7	-	CASSFTSYEQYF	TGTGCCAGCAGCTTTACATCCTACGAGCAGTACTTC
TRBD1	15	TRBV6-5	TRBJ2-7	-	CASNAGTGARYEQYF	TGTGCCAGCAACGCCGGGACAGGGGCGAGGTACGAGCAGTACTTC